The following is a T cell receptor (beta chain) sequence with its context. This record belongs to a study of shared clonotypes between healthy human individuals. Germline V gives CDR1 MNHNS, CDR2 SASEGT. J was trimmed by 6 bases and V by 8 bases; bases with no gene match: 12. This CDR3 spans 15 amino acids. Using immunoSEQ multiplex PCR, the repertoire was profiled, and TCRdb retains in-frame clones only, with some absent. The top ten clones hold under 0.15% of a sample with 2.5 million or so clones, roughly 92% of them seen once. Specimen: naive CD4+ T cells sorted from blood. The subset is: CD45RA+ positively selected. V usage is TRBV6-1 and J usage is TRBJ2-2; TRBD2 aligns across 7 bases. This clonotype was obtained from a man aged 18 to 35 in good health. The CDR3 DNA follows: TGTGCCAGCGCCTCTCTTTCGGGGGGAGCCGGGGAGCTGTTTTTT. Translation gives CASASLSGGAGELFF.